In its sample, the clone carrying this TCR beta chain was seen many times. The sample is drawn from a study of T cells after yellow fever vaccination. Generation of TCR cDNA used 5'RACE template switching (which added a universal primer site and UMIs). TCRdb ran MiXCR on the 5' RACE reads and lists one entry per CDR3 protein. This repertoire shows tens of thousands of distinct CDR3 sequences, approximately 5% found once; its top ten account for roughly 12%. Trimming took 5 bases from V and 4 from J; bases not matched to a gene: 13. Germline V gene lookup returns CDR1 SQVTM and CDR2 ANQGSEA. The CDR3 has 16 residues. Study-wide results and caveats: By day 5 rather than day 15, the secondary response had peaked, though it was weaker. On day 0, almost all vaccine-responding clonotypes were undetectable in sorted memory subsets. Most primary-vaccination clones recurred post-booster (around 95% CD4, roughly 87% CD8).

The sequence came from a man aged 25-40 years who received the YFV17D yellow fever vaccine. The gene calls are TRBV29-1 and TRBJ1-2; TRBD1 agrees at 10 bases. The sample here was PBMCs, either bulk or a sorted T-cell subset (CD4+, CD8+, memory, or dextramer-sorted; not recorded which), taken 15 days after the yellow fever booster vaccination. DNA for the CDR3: TGCAGCGTTACCGCCGGGACAGGGGAAAACCGCTATGGCTACACCTTC. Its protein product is CSVTAGTGENRYGYTF.